This entry describes one T cell receptor beta chain. This entry comes from a study of human T cells and chemical hapten exposure. During construction of the library, unique molecular identifiers were attached to individual cDNA molecules for quantitative, reproducible TCR counting. TCRdb processed the RACE reads anew with MiXCR; each CDR3 protein has one entry. The data show roughly 140,000 distinct CDR3 sequences, with roughly 12% seen just once and 1.4% held by the top ten. Time point described: patch test 2, 6 weeks after DPC sensitization. Treatment given: therapeutic diphenylcyclopropenone sensitization with weekly scalp DPC. The sequence was collected from a woman aged 50 to 65 with alopecia areata. Some clones in this sample may be carry-over from other donors' samples. Here the sequenced sample was whole blood, taken in connection with sensitization to the hapten diphenylcyclopropenone (DPC).

In DNA, the CDR3 is TGTGCCAGCAGCAAAGCGCCCCGGGACAGGGGGCGAAATGAGCAGTTCTTC. It is translated as CASSKAPRDRGRNEQFF. The V and J genes are TRBV21-1 and TRBJ2-1; the D call in the table, TRBD1, was not verified against the DNA. TRBV21-1 represents a pseudogene. The CDR3 has 17 residues.